Sequencing of this TCR beta chain was carried out in a study of blood T cell repertoires in COVID-19. Measured with immunoSEQ multiplex PCR; TCRdb has only the in-frame clones, and not every one. The sample lists roughly 71,000 clones, almost 85% occurring once. CDR3 length: 11 amino acids. Trimming stripped 5 bases from V and 5 bases from J, with 9 bases between. Germline V CDR1 and CDR2: DFQATT, SNEGSKA (reference sequence). Sequencing was carried out using peripheral blood. The chain uses TRBV20-1 and TRBJ1-1; D unresolved. This receptor was obtained from a man aged 50 or older with active COVID-19. The CDR3 DNA sequence: TGCAGTGCTTCCCCGGTAACTGAAGCTTTCTTT. This sequence encodes CSASPVTEAFF.